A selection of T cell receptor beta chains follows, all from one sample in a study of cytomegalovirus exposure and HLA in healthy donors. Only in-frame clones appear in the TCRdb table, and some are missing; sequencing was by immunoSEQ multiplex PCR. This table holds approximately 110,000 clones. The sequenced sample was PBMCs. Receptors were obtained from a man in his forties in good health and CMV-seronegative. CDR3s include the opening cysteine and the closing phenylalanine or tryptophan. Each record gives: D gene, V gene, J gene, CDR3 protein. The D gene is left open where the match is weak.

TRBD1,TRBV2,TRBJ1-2,CASGLSSGTGIGYGYTF
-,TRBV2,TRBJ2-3,CASSPRGAPDTQYF
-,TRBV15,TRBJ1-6,CATSARQGNSPLHF
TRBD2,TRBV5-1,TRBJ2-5,CASSPGREGLETQYF
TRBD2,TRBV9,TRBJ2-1,CASSVAPWLAGEYNEQFF
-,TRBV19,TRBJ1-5,CASSHDRNQPQHF
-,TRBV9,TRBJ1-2,CASSVSSDGYTF
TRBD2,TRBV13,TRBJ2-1,CASSLALAGGVEQFF
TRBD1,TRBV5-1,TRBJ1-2,CASRVPDRAVYTF
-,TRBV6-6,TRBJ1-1,CASSYGAANTEAFF
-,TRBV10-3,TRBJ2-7,CAISDGGEQYF
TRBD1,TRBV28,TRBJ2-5,CASSAPGQRPQETQYF
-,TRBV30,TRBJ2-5,CAWSVKGSQETQYF
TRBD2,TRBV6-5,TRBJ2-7,CATSRTSGSYEQYF
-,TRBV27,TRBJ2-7,CASSLSRLDYEQYF
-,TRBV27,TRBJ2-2,CASSLSATGELFF
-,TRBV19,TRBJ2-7,CASSLPGGGIYEQYF
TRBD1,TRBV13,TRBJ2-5,CASSLRDRGRGETQYF
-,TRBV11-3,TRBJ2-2,CASSSGVRNTGELFF
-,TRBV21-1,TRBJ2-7,CASSKAQSGTYEQYF
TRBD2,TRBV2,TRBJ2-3,CASSPTSGRGTDTQYF
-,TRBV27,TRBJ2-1,CASQPTGTYNEQFF
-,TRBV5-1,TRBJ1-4,CASSLAGATNEKLFF
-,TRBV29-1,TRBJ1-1,CSVETGLIWAESTTEAFF
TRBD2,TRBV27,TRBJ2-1,CASSSTGTSAYNEQFF
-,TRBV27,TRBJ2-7,CASSPRTGGHYEQYF
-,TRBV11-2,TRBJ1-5,CASSLGPQPQHF
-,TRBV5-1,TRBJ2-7,CASSLWPKQYF
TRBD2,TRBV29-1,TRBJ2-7,CSVEDLRYGGTSEQYF
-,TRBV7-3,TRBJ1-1,CASSFQGGANMNTEAFF
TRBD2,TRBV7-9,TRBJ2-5,CASSFGLAEETQYF
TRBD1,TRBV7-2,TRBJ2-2,CASSLQTGAGELFF
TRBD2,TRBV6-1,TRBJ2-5,CASSEPGTSVLPAQETQYF
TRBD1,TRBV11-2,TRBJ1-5,CASSRNRGNQPQHF
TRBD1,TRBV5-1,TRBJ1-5,CASSLGGAGNQPQHF
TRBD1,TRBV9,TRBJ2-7,CASSGGPGTGWTYEQYF
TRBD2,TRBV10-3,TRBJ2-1,CAISPIAGAGNEQFF
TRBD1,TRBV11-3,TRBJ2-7,CASTTQGAGSYEQYF
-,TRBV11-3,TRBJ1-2,CASSLGGAKLYGYTF
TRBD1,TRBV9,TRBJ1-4,CASSGPGQVAGNEKLFF
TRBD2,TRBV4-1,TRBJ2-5,CASSQMGREGAETQYF
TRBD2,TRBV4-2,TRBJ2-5,CASSQEGAGAEKTQYF
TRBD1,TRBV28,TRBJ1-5,CASSHAGGSPGQPQHF
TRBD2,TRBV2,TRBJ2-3,CASSELGLAALGTQYF
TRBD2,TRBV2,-,CASSESGRAILEQYF
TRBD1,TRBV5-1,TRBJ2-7,CASSDTGTGDEQYF
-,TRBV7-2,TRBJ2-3,CASSSRGQGTDTQYF
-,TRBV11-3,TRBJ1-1,CASSDRPGVVAEAFF
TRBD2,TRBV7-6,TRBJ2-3,CASSPGITSGGDTQYF
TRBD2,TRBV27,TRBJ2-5,CASRRLAGVETQYF
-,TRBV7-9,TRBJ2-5,CASSSKGGVGETQYF
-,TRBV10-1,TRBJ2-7,CASSEVGSGAGLDSYEQYF
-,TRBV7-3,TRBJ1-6,CASSSLGGTPLHF
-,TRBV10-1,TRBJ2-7,CASSSLGGSYEQYF